This TCR beta chain derives from a study of CD8 T cells in ankylosing spondylitis. Study-level results: The authors found the disease-linked clones to be CD8+ and relatively rare in peripheral blood. Previously reported in reactive arthritis synovial fluid and blood were some of the motif variants. A TCR beta motif made of fewer than ten highly homologous variants seemed typical of ankylosing spondylitis blood. Reportedly, significant enrichment of disease-linked clones occurred in matched ankylosing spondylitis synovial fluid.

The V gene's germline CDR1 is SGHRS and CDR2 YFSETQ. The CDR3 is made up of 17 amino acids. V trimming: 0 bases; J trimming: 8 bases; junction bases outside the gene matches: 12. This clonotype has ten or more counts. Antigen: not known. The authors made TCR beta libraries by quantitative 5'-RACE with molecular barcodes. One entry per CDR3 protein, called by TCRdb with MiXCR from the 5' RACE reads. This table has about 460,000 distinct CDR3 sequences, about 5.2% appearing once. The rearrangement uses TRBV5-1 and TRBJ1-2; TRBD1 matches at 11 bases. This clonotype was sampled from a male donor with ankylosing spondylitis. Material: blood, either unsorted or a sorted T cell fraction (not recorded which). Here the CDR3 DNA reads TGCGCCAGCAGCTTGGGCGCGTTAGGACAGGGGGCGCAAGGCTACACCTTC. It translates to CASSLGALGQGAQGYTF.